The sequence of this T cell receptor (beta chain) was determined in a study of T cells in Graves' hyperthyroidism and ophthalmopathy. Amplification of TCR beta CDR3 regions used RNA as the template. First-round RT-PCR with HTBI primers amplified the TCR CDR3 region. TCRdb ran MiXCR on the multiplex PCR reads and lists one entry per CDR3 protein. Among about 110,000 distinct CDR3 sequences listed, 16% were seen once. The sample holds many counts of this clonotype. Germline loops: CDR1 SGHAT, CDR2 FQNNGV. The germline V and J ends were trimmed by 4 bases and 0 bases, with 12 bases remaining between them. The CDR3 contains 15 residues.

The sequence was collected from a woman aged 45-60 years with Graves' hyperthyroidism. The chain joins TRBV11-2 to TRBJ2-5, with D possibly TRBD1 on 6 matching bases. Sequenced: blood. The DNA of the CDR3 is TGTGCCAGCAGCTCGCGGACAGAGTACCAAGAGACCCAGTACTTC. As protein: CASSSRTEYQETQYF.